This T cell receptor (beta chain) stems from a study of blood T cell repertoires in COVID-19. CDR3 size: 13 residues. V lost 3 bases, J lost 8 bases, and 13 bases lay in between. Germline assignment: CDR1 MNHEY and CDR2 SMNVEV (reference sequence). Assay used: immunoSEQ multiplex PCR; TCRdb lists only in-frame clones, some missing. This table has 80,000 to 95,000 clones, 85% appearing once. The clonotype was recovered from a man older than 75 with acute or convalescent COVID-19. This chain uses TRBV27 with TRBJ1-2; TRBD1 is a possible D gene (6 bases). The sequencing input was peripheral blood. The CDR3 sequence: CASSFKGDGGYTF. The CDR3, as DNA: TGTGCCAGCAGTTTTAAGGGGGATGGAGGCTACACCTTC.